This T cell receptor (beta chain) derives from a study of somatic mutations in cytotoxic T cells in rheumatoid arthritis. Study as a whole: The flow sorting of some V beta antibody-stained T-cell populations reached nearly 100% purity, and the sorted populations included V beta1+ cells sequenced for TCRB. Overall study findings and caveats: In rheumatoid arthritis patients, the slight underrepresentation of TRBV07 was not adjusted for multiple comparisons. Within the rheumatoid arthritis patients, CD8+ clonality went up as age increased (Spearman r of about 0.49). The same was not true of the healthy controls. Measured CD8+ T-cell clonality, a value compared between rheumatoid arthritis patients and age-matched healthy controls, did not differ significantly.

Germline assignment: CDR1 ENHRY and CDR2 SYGVKD. The CDR3 is 16 amino acids. J gave up 4 bases and V 3 bases, and 7 bases lay outside the gene matches. For this clone: The antigen is undetermined.

Method: immunoSEQ multiplex PCR; TCRdb's copy keeps in-frame clones and lacks some. The table lists just under 30,000 clones, around 84% of them singletons. V gene TRBV10-3 combines with J gene TRBJ2-3, with 10 bases fitting TRBD2. The sequence derives from an adult with rheumatoid arthritis. Input material: CD8+ T cells sorted from blood. CDR3 protein: CAISDRLAGDPDTQYF. The CDR3 DNA sequence: TGTGCCATCAGTGATCGGCTAGCGGGAGATCCAGATACGCAGTATTTT.